The rows below give T cell receptor beta chains drawn from one sample of a study of cytomegalovirus exposure and HLA in healthy donors. Libraries were prepared by immunoSEQ multiplex PCR; TCRdb keeps only in-frame clonotypes and omits some of them. The profile shows approximately 150,000 clones, around four fifths of them singletons. Input material: PBMCs. The receptors shown here come from a female donor in good health and CMV-seronegative. Each CDR3 is given with its conserved first and last residue. The order of the fields is clone size, J gene, V gene, D gene, CDR3 protein, CDR3 DNA. The D gene is left open where the match is weak. Clone size appears in some rows only: once, few, many, or a class for an expanded clone.

clone_size: .; j_call: TRBJ2-7; v_call: TRBV10-2; d_call: .; cdr3_aa: CASLGGPTLGEQYF; cdr3_nt: TGCGCCAGCCTCGGAGGACCGACCTTGGGGGAGCAGTACTTC
clone_size: .; j_call: TRBJ1-4; v_call: TRBV5-1; d_call: .; cdr3_aa: CASSFSGSNEKLFF; cdr3_nt: TGCGCCAGCAGCTTCTCAGGATCCAATGAAAAACTGTTTTTT
clone_size: .; j_call: TRBJ1-1; v_call: TRBV9; d_call: .; cdr3_aa: CASSVGARATEAFF; cdr3_nt: TGTGCCAGCAGTGTAGGGGCCAGGGCCACTGAAGCTTTCTTT
clone_size: .; j_call: TRBJ2-5; v_call: TRBV5-1; d_call: .; cdr3_aa: CASSLRGETQYF; cdr3_nt: TGCGCCAGCAGCTTGCGAGGGGAGACCCAGTACTTC
clone_size: .; j_call: TRBJ2-1; v_call: TRBV5-1; d_call: .; cdr3_aa: CASSLALLGPSDNEQFF; cdr3_nt: TGCGCCAGCAGCTTGGCCTTACTAGGCCCAAGTGACAATGAGCAGTTCTTC
clone_size: few; j_call: TRBJ2-5; v_call: TRBV2; d_call: .; cdr3_aa: CASGPDRQETQYF; cdr3_nt: TGTGCCAGCGGTCCGGACAGACAAGAGACCCAGTACTTC
clone_size: .; j_call: TRBJ2-1; v_call: TRBV7-3; d_call: TRBD2; cdr3_aa: CASSLTSGVYNEQFF; cdr3_nt: TGTGCCAGCAGCCTTACTAGCGGGGTATACAATGAGCAGTTCTTC
clone_size: .; j_call: TRBJ2-1; v_call: TRBV27; d_call: TRBD1; cdr3_aa: CASSPGQDYNEQFF; cdr3_nt: TGTGCCAGCTCACCGGGACAGGACTACAATGAGCAGTTCTTC
clone_size: .; j_call: TRBJ2-5; v_call: TRBV28; d_call: TRBD2; cdr3_aa: CASRAGLAGGQETQYF; cdr3_nt: TGTGCCAGCAGGGCAGGCCTAGCGGGGGGCCAAGAGACCCAGTACTTC
clone_size: .; j_call: TRBJ2-7; v_call: TRBV5-8; d_call: .; cdr3_aa: CASSLASGTGYEQYF; cdr3_nt: TGTGCCAGCAGCTTGGCGTCAGGGACTGGCTACGAGCAGTACTTC
clone_size: .; j_call: TRBJ2-1; v_call: TRBV5-1; d_call: .; cdr3_aa: CASSPGFGSYNEQFF; cdr3_nt: TGCGCCAGCAGCCCAGGGTTCGGCTCCTACAATGAGCAGTTCTTC
clone_size: .; j_call: TRBJ1-2; v_call: TRBV6-5; d_call: .; cdr3_aa: CASSPRASRNYGYTF; cdr3_nt: TGTGCCAGCAGCCCGAGAGCCTCTCGTAACTATGGCTACACCTTC
clone_size: .; j_call: TRBJ2-2; v_call: TRBV11-3; d_call: TRBD1; cdr3_aa: CASSLHGQGASGELFF; cdr3_nt: TGTGCCAGCAGCTTACATGGACAGGGAGCGTCCGGGGAGCTGTTTTTT
clone_size: .; j_call: TRBJ1-1; v_call: TRBV7-8; d_call: .; cdr3_aa: CASSLLELGRAFF; cdr3_nt: TGTGCCAGCAGCTTACTGGAGCTTGGTCGGGCTTTCTTT
clone_size: .; j_call: TRBJ2-5; v_call: TRBV16; d_call: TRBD2; cdr3_aa: CASSQRGEETQYF; cdr3_nt: TGTGCCAGCAGCCAACGGGGGGAAGAGACCCAGTACTTC
clone_size: .; j_call: TRBJ1-1; v_call: TRBV7-2; d_call: .; cdr3_aa: CASSFAQGAGTEAFF; cdr3_nt: TGTGCCAGCAGCTTTGCACAAGGGGCTGGGACTGAAGCTTTCTTT
clone_size: .; j_call: TRBJ2-2; v_call: TRBV5-1; d_call: TRBD1; cdr3_aa: CASSWTGQGSTGELFF; cdr3_nt: TGCGCCAGCAGCTGGACGGGACAGGGCTCCACCGGGGAGCTGTTTTTT
clone_size: .; j_call: TRBJ1-5; v_call: TRBV9; d_call: .; cdr3_aa: CASSPGEGRNQPQHF; cdr3_nt: TGTGCCAGCAGTCCCGGGGAGGGGCGCAATCAGCCCCAGCATTTT
clone_size: .; j_call: TRBJ2-7; v_call: TRBV27; d_call: TRBD2; cdr3_aa: CASNWASGGEQYF; cdr3_nt: TGTGCCAGCAATTGGGCTAGCGGGGGTGAGCAGTACTTC
clone_size: .; j_call: TRBJ1-4; v_call: TRBV28; d_call: .; cdr3_aa: CASSLWGAGEKLFF; cdr3_nt: TGTGCCAGCAGTTTATGGGGGGCGGGTGAAAAACTGTTTTTT
clone_size: .; j_call: TRBJ1-2; v_call: TRBV29-1; d_call: .; cdr3_aa: CSVEDRLADNYGYTF; cdr3_nt: TGCAGCGTTGAAGATCGATTGGCTGATAACTATGGCTACACCTTC
clone_size: once; j_call: TRBJ1-1; v_call: TRBV15; d_call: TRBD1; cdr3_aa: CAAVQGLGYTEAFF; cdr3_nt: TGTGCCGCAGTACAGGGGCTCGGGTACACTGAAGCTTTCTTT
clone_size: .; j_call: TRBJ1-1; v_call: TRBV19; d_call: TRBD1; cdr3_aa: CASSTPGTGLNTEAFF; cdr3_nt: TGTGCCAGTAGTACCCCCGGGACAGGTTTGAACACTGAAGCTTTCTTT
clone_size: .; j_call: TRBJ1-2; v_call: TRBV6-5; d_call: .; cdr3_aa: CASSYGRSYGYTF; cdr3_nt: TGTGCCAGCAGTTACGGGAGAAGCTATGGCTACACCTTC
clone_size: .; j_call: TRBJ2-5; v_call: TRBV18; d_call: TRBD1; cdr3_aa: CASSRDRGLETQYF; cdr3_nt: TGTGCCAGCTCACGGGACAGGGGGCTAGAGACCCAGTACTTC
clone_size: .; j_call: TRBJ2-3; v_call: TRBV5-1; d_call: .; cdr3_aa: CASSPSVRSDTQYF; cdr3_nt: TGCGCCAGCAGCCCATCCGTCAGATCGGATACGCAGTATTTT
clone_size: .; j_call: TRBJ2-3; v_call: TRBV5-1; d_call: .; cdr3_aa: CASSFIGQPSTDTQYF; cdr3_nt: TGCGCCAGCAGCTTTATAGGACAGCCTAGCACAGATACGCAGTATTTT
clone_size: .; j_call: TRBJ2-7; v_call: TRBV28; d_call: .; cdr3_aa: CASSSNLLGGENYEQYF; cdr3_nt: TGTGCCAGCAGTTCCAACCTTCTAGGAGGGGAAAACTACGAGCAGTACTTC
clone_size: .; j_call: TRBJ2-1; v_call: TRBV13; d_call: TRBD1; cdr3_aa: CASSPRGTGLYNEQFF; cdr3_nt: TGTGCCAGCAGCCCCCGCGGGACAGGGCTCTACAATGAGCAGTTCTTC
clone_size: .; j_call: TRBJ2-2; v_call: TRBV7-3; d_call: .; cdr3_aa: CASSLRGGPNTGELFF; cdr3_nt: TGTGCCAGCAGCCTTAGGGGGGGGCCTAACACCGGGGAGCTGTTTTTT
clone_size: .; j_call: TRBJ1-4; v_call: TRBV7-8; d_call: .; cdr3_aa: CASSLELFRFNEKLFF; cdr3_nt: TGTGCCAGCAGCTTAGAACTTTTCCGGTTTAATGAAAAACTGTTTTTT
clone_size: .; j_call: TRBJ1-6; v_call: TRBV6-5; d_call: .; cdr3_aa: CASSYFASGSPLHF; cdr3_nt: TGTGCCAGCAGTTATTTTGCGTCTGGTTCACCCCTCCACTTT
clone_size: .; j_call: TRBJ2-2; v_call: TRBV5-1; d_call: .; cdr3_aa: CASSLAGNTGELFF; cdr3_nt: TGCGCCAGCAGCTTGGCAGGGAACACCGGGGAGCTGTTTTTT
clone_size: .; j_call: TRBJ2-1; v_call: TRBV15; d_call: .; cdr3_aa: CATSTTGLNEQFF; cdr3_nt: TGTGCCACCAGCACAACAGGGCTGAATGAGCAGTTCTTC
clone_size: .; j_call: TRBJ2-7; v_call: TRBV5-1; d_call: TRBD2; cdr3_aa: CASSLGHAGGSYEQYF; cdr3_nt: TGCGCCAGCAGCTTGGGGCACGCGGGGGGCTCCTACGAGCAGTACTTC
clone_size: .; j_call: TRBJ2-5; v_call: TRBV7-3; d_call: .; cdr3_aa: CASSQGAKETQYF; cdr3_nt: TGTGCCAGCAGTCAAGGGGCGAAAGAGACCCAGTACTTC
clone_size: .; j_call: TRBJ2-7; v_call: TRBV9; d_call: .; cdr3_aa: CASSVTAWSSTGEQYF; cdr3_nt: TGTGCCAGCAGCGTGACCGCATGGAGCTCTACCGGCGAGCAGTACTTC
clone_size: .; j_call: TRBJ2-7; v_call: TRBV6-4; d_call: TRBD1; cdr3_aa: CASSPIATGSFYEQYF; cdr3_nt: TGTGCCAGCAGTCCTATAGCGACAGGGTCGTTCTACGAGCAGTACTTC
clone_size: few; j_call: TRBJ1-1; v_call: TRBV5-8; d_call: .; cdr3_aa: CASSLTDTEAFF; cdr3_nt: TGTGCCAGCAGCCTTACGGACACTGAAGCTTTCTTT
clone_size: .; j_call: TRBJ2-2; v_call: TRBV5-1; d_call: .; cdr3_aa: CASSLSAGELFF; cdr3_nt: TGCGCCAGCAGCTTGTCAGCCGGGGAGCTGTTTTTT
clone_size: .; j_call: TRBJ1-5; v_call: TRBV19; d_call: .; cdr3_aa: CASKQNVGGRPQHF; cdr3_nt: TGTGCCAGTAAACAAAACGTAGGGGGAAGGCCCCAGCATTTT
clone_size: .; j_call: TRBJ2-1; v_call: TRBV27; d_call: TRBD2; cdr3_aa: CASRSGGYNEQFF; cdr3_nt: TGTGCCAGCAGAAGCGGGGGCTACAATGAGCAGTTCTTC
clone_size: .; j_call: TRBJ1-2; v_call: TRBV7-2; d_call: .; cdr3_aa: CASSLGVRGVTEGYTF; cdr3_nt: TGTGCCAGCAGCTTAGGGGTCAGGGGTGTAACGGAGGGCTACACCTTC
clone_size: .; j_call: TRBJ1-2; v_call: TRBV27; d_call: TRBD1; cdr3_aa: CASSSGTGGALSYGYTF; cdr3_nt: TGTGCCAGCAGTTCCGGGACAGGGGGGGCCTTGAGCTATGGCTACACCTTC
clone_size: .; j_call: TRBJ2-5; v_call: TRBV19; d_call: TRBD2; cdr3_aa: CATTRTSGSYETQYF; cdr3_nt: TGTGCCACCACTCGGACTAGCGGGAGTTATGAGACCCAGTACTTC
clone_size: .; j_call: TRBJ1-2; v_call: TRBV28; d_call: .; cdr3_aa: CASSLWGGLGGYTF; cdr3_nt: TGTGCCAGCAGTTTATGGGGGGGTCTCGGTGGCTACACCTTC
clone_size: .; j_call: TRBJ1-2; v_call: TRBV5-8; d_call: .; cdr3_aa: CASSLGAQGYTF; cdr3_nt: TGTGCCAGCAGCTTGGGGGCGCAAGGCTACACCTTC
clone_size: few; j_call: TRBJ1-1; v_call: TRBV6-1; d_call: .; cdr3_aa: CASIRQVSTEAFF; cdr3_nt: TGTGCCAGCATCCGACAGGTTAGCACTGAAGCTTTCTTT